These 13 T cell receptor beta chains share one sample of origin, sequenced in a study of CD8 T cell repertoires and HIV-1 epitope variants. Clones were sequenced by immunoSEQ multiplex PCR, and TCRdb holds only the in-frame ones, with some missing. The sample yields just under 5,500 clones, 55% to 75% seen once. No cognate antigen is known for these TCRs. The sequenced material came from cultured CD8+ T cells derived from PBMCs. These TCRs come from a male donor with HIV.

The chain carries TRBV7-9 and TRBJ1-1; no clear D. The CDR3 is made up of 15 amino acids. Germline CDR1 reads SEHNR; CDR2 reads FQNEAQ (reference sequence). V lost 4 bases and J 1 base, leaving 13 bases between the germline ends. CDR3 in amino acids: CASSSPGLPNTEAFF. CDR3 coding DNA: TGTGCCAGCAGCTCGCCCGGGCTCCCGAACACTGAAGCTTTCTTT.

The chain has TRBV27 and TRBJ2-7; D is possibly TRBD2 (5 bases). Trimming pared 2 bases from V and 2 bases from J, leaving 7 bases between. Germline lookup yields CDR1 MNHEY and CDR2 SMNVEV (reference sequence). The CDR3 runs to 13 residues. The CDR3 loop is CASSLVGAYEQYF. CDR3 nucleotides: TGTGCCAGCAGTTTAGTGGGAGCCTACGAGCAGTACTTC.

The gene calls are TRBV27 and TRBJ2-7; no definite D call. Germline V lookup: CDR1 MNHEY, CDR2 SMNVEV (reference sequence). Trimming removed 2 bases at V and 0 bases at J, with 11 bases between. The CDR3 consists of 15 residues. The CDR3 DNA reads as TGTGCCAGCAGTTTACAAGCCGGTAGCTCCTACGAGCAGTACTTC. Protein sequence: CASSLQAGSSYEQYF.

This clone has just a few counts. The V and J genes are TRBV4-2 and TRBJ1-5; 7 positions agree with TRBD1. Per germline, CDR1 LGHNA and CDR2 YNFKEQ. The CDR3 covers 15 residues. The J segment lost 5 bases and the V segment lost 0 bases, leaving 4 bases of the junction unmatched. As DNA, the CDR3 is TGTGCCAGCAGCCAAGAGGGACAGACTCATCAGCCCCAGCATTTT. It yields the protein CASSQEGQTHQPQHF.

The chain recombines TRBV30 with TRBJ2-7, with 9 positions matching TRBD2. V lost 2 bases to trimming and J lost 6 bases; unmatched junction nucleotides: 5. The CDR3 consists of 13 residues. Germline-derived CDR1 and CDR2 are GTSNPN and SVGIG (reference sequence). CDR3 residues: CAWSPSTSGEQYF. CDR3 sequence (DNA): TGTGCCTGGAGTCCATCGACTAGCGGCGAGCAGTACTTC.

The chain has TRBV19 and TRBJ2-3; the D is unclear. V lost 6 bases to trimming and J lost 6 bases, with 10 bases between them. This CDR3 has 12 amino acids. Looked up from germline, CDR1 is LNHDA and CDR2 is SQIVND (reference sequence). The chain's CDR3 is CASSQRPDTQYF. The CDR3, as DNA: TGTGCCAGTAGCCAGCGACCGGATACGCAGTATTTT.

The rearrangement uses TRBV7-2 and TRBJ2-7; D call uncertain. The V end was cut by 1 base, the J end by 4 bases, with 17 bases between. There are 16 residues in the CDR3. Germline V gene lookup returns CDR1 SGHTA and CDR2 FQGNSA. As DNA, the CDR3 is TGTGCCAGCAGCTTAGACACGCAGACCTCCGTGTACGAGCAGTACTTC. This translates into CASSLDTQTSVYEQYF.

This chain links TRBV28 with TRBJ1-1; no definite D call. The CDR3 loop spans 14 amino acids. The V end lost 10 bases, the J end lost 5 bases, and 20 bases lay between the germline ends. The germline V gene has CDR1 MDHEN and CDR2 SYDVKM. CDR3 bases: TGTGCCATCAGCCCCTGGGATCCCAAAACTGAAGCTTTCTTT. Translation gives CAISPWDPKTEAFF. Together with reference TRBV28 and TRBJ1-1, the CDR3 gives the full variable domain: DVKVTQSSRYLVKRTGEKVFLECVQDMDHENMFWYRQDPGLGLRLIYFSYDVKMKEKGDIPEGYSVSREKKERFSLILESASTNQTSMYLCAISPWDPKTEAFFGQGTRLTVV.

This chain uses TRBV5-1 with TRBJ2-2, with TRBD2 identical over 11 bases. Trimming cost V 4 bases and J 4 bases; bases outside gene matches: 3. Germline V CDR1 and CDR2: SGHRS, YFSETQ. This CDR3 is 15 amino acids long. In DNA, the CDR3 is TGCGCCAGCAGCCTGACTAGCGGGACCACCGGGGAGCTGTTTTTT. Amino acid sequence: CASSLTSGTTGELFF.

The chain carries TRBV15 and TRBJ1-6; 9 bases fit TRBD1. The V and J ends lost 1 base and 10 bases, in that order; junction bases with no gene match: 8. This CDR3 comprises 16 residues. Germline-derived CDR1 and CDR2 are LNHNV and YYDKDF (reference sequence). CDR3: CATSRAGDRVVSPLHF. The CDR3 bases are TGTGCCACCAGCAGAGCGGGGGACAGGGTCGTCTCACCCCTCCACTTT.

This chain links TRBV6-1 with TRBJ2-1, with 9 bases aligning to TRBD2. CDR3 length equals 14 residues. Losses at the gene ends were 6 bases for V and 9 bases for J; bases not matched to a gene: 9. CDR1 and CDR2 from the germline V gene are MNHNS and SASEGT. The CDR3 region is CASRIQREVVEQFF. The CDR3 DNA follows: TGTGCCAGCAGAATCCAGCGGGAGGTCGTTGAGCAGTTCTTC.

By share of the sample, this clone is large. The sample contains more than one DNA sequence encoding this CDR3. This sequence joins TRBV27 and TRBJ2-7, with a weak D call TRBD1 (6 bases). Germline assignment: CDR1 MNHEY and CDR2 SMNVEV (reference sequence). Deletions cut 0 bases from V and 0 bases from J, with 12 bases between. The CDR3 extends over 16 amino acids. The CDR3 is CASSLSQGTLSYEQYF. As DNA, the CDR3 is TGTGCCAGCAGTTTATCACAGGGAACCCTCTCCTACGAGCAGTACTTC.

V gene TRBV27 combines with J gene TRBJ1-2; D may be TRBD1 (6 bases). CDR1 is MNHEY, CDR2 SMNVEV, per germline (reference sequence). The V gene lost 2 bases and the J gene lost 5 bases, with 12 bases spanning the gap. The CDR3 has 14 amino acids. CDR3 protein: CASSLGQGRYGYTF. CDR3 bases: TGTGCCAGCAGTTTAGGGCAGGGGAGGTATGGCTACACCTTC.